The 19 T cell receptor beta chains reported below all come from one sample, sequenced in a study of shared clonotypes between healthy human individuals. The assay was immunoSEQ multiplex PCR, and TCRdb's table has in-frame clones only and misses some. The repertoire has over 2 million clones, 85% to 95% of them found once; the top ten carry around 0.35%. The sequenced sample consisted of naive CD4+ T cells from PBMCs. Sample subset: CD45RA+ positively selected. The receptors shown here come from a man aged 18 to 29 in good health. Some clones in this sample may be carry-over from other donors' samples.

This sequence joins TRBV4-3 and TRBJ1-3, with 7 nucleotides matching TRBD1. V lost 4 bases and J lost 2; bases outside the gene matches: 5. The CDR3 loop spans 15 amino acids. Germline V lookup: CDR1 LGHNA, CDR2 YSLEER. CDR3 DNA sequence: TGCGCCAGCAGCCCCAAGGGGGCCCCTGGAAACACCATATATTTT. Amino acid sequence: CASSPKGAPGNTIYF.

The CDR3 nucleotides read TGTGCCAGCAGTTACGGGACTAGCGGGAGGATCCACGAGCAGTACTTC. Amino acids: CASSYGTSGRIHEQYF. The chain combines TRBV6-5 with TRBJ2-7, with 15 positions matching TRBD2. CDR1 is MNHEY and CDR2 is SVGAGI in the germline V gene. The CDR3 is 16 residues long. V gave up 2 bases and J gave up 5 bases; unmatched junction bases: 4.

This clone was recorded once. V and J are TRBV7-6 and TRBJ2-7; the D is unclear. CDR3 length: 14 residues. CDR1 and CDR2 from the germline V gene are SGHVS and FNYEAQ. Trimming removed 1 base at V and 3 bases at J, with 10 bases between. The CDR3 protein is CASSLGQWVYEQYF. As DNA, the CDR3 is TGTGCCAGCAGCTTAGGTCAGTGGGTCTACGAGCAGTACTTC.

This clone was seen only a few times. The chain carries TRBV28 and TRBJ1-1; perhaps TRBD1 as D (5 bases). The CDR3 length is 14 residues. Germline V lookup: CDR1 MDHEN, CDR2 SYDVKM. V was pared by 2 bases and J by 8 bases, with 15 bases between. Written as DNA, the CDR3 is TGTGCCAGCAGTTTAAGGGGTGTCACTGCGGAAGCTTTCTTT. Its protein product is CASSLRGVTAEAFF. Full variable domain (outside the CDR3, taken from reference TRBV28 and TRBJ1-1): DVKVTQSSRYLVKRTGEKVFLECVQDMDHENMFWYRQDPGLGLRLIYFSYDVKMKEKGDIPEGYSVSREKKERFSLILESASTNQTSMYLCASSLRGVTAEAFFGQGTRLTVV.

In nucleotides, the CDR3 is TGCAGTGCTAGACCCGATGATACGCAGTATTTT. It yields the protein CSARPDDTQYF. The chain recombines TRBV20-1 with TRBJ2-3, with no clear D. CDR3 length: 11 residues. CDR1 and CDR2 from the germline V gene are DFQATT and SNEGSKA (reference sequence). V was clipped by 2 bases and J by 6 bases, with 6 bases between them.

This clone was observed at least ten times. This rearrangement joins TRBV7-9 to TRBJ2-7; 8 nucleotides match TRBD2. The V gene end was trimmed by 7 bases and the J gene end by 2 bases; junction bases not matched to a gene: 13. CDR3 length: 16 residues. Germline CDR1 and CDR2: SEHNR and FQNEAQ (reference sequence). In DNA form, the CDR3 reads TGTGCCAGCACCCGAGCCGCGGGAGGACCCCCCTACGAGCAGTACTTC. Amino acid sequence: CASTRAAGGPPYEQYF.

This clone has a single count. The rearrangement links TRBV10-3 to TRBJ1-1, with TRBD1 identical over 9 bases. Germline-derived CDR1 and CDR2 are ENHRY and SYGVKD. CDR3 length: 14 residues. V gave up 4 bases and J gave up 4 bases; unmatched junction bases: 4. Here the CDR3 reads CAISGETGGTEAFF. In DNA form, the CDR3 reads TGTGCCATCAGTGGCGAGACAGGGGGCACTGAAGCTTTCTTT.

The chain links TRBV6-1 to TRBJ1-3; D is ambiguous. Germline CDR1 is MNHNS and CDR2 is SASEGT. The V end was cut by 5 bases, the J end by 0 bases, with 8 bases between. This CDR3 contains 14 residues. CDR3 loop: CASSRTGSGNTIYF. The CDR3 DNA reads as TGTGCCAGCAGTCGGACGGGCTCTGGAAACACCATATATTTT.

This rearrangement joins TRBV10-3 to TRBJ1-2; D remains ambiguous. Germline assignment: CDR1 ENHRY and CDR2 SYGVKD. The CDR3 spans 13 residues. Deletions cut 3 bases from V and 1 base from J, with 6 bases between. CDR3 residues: CAISDWSNYGYTF. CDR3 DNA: TGTGCCATCAGTGACTGGAGTAACTATGGCTACACCTTC.

The CDR3 coding sequence is TGTGCCAGCACCATAGCGAACTCCTACAATGAGCAGTTCTTC. Translated: CASTIANSYNEQFF. The V call is TRBV6-1, the J call TRBJ2-1, with D perhaps TRBD2 (5 bases). The CDR3 extends over 14 amino acids. V lost 7 bases and J 0 bases, leaving 10 bases between the germline ends. CDR1 MNHNS and CDR2 SASEGT come from the germline V gene.

CDR3 residues: CASSLRGQTGEKLFF. The CDR3 DNA sequence: TGTGCCAGCAGTTTAAGGGGCCAGACAGGGGAAAAACTGTTTTTT. The chain employs TRBV27 and TRBJ1-4; 7 bases are a match to TRBD1. Trimming cost V 2 bases and J 8 bases; bases outside gene matches: 8. Germline V gene sequence: CDR1 MNHEY, CDR2 SMNVEV (reference sequence). The CDR3 covers 15 residues. Together with reference TRBV27 and TRBJ1-4, the CDR3 gives the full variable domain: EAQVTQNPRYLITVTGKKLTVTCSQNMNHEYMSWYRQDPGLGLRQIYYSMNVEVTDKGDVPEGYKVSRKEKRNFPLILESPSPNQTSLYFCASSLRGQTGEKLFFGSGTQLSVL.

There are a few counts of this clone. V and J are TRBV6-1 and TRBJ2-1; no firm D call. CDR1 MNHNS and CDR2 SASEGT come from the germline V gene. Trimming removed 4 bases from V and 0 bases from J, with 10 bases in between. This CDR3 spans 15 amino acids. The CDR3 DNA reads TGTGCCAGCAGTGGCTCCCTGAGCTCCTACAATGAGCAGTTCTTC. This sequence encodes CASSGSLSSYNEQFF.

The DNA of the CDR3 is TGTGCCAGCAGCTTAATGGGGGCCCCGAGCACCGGGGAGCTGTTTTTT. It codes for CASSLMGAPSTGELFF. This chain joins TRBV7-3 and TRBJ2-2; D is perhaps TRBD1 (6 bases). The germline CDR1 and CDR2 sequences are SGHTA and FQGTGA. This CDR3 is 16 amino acids long. The V end was cut by 1 base, the J end by 4 bases, with 13 bases between. The full variable domain, its missing parts supplied by reference TRBV7-3 and TRBJ2-2, is GAGVSQTPSNKVTEKGKYVELRCDPISGHTALYWYRQSLGQGPEFLIYFQGTGAADDSGLPNDRFFAVRPEGSVSTLKIQRTERGDSAVYLCASSLMGAPSTGELFFGEGSRLTVL.

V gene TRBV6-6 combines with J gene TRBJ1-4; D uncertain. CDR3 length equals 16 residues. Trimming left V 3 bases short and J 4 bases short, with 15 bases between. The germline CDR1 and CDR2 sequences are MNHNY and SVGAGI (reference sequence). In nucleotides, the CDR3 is TGTGCCAGCAGTTATACGGACCAGGACTATAATGAAAAACTGTTTTTT. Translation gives CASSYTDQDYNEKLFF.

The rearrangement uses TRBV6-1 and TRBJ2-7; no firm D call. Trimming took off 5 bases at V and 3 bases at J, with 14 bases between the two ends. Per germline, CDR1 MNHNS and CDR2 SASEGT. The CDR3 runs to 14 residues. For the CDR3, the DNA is TGTGCCAGCAGTAACAACCCCCAAATCTACGAGCAGTACTTC. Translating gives CASSNNPQIYEQYF.

For the CDR3, the DNA is TGCGCCAGCAGCCGGCCGGGACAGGGGCACTATGGCTACACCTTC. Translation: CASSRPGQGHYGYTF. V and J are TRBV5-1 and TRBJ1-2; 10 bases agree with TRBD1. This CDR3 contains 15 residues. The trim removed 4 bases at V and 3 bases at J, leaving 6 bases unmatched. Germline V gene data show CDR1 as SGHRS and CDR2 as YFSETQ.

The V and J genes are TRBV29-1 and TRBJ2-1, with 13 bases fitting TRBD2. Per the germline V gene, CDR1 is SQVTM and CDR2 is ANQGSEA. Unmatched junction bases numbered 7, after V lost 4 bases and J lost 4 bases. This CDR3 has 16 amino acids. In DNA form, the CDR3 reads TGCAGCGTTGCCGGGACTAGCGGGAAGTTATACAATGAGCAGTTCTTC. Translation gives CSVAGTSGKLYNEQFF.

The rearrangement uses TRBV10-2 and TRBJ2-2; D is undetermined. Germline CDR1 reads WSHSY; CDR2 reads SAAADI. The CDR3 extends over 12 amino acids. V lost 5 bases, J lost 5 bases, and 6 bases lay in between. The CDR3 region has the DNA TGCGCCAGCAGTAACTTAACCGGGGAGCTGTTTTTT. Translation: CASSNLTGELFF.

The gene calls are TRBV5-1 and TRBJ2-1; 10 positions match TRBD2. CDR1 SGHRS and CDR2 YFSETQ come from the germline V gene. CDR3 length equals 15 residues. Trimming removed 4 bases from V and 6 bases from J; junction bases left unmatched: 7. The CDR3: CASSTLAGDGNEQFF. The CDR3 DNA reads TGCGCCAGCAGCACTCTAGCGGGAGATGGCAATGAGCAGTTCTTC.